A single T cell receptor (beta chain) is shown here with its context. These data belong to a study of patients and donors after allogeneic stem cell transplantation. TCRdb independently ran MiXCR on the RT-PCR reads; one entry per CDR3 protein. The sample consists of 400,000 to 500,000 distinct CDR3 sequences, roughly 17% of them appearing once. The CDR3 runs to 14 residues. CDR1 and CDR2 (germline): DFQATT, SNEGSKA (reference sequence). V was shortened by 5 bases and J by 5 bases, with 16 bases between the two germline ends. Sequences were obtained from blood, either unsorted or a sorted T cell fraction (not recorded which). The sequence derives from a human donor who was either an allogeneic HSCT recipient or a stem cell or donor lymphocyte infusion donor (not recorded which). It is not recorded whose cells these are; they may come from a transplant donor. The chain joins TRBV20-1 to TRBJ2-1, with D perhaps TRBD1 (5 bases). CDR3 in amino acids: CSAGEMGPHNEQFF. As DNA, the CDR3 is TGCAGTGCTGGTGAAATGGGGCCCCACAATGAGCAGTTCTTC.